Detailed here is one T cell receptor (beta chain). This entry is derived from a study of cytotoxic CD8 clonotypes in ibrutinib-treated CLL. V gave up 7 bases and J gave up 0 bases, with 10 bases separating them. Germline V gives CDR1 SGHTA, CDR2 FQGNSA. The CDR3 is 14 residues long. Method: immunoSEQ multiplex PCR; TCRdb's copy keeps in-frame clones and lacks some. The sample has 150,000 or so clones, 76% seen once. The chain uses TRBV7-2 and TRBJ1-3; D is uncertain. The sample in question was PBMCs, obtained after 24 months of ibrutinib treatment. The TCR was taken from a human donor with chronic lymphocytic leukemia. The CDR3 DNA reads as TGTGCCAGCACCCAACAGAGCTCTGGAAACACCATATATTTT. Amino acid sequence: CASTQQSSGNTIYF.